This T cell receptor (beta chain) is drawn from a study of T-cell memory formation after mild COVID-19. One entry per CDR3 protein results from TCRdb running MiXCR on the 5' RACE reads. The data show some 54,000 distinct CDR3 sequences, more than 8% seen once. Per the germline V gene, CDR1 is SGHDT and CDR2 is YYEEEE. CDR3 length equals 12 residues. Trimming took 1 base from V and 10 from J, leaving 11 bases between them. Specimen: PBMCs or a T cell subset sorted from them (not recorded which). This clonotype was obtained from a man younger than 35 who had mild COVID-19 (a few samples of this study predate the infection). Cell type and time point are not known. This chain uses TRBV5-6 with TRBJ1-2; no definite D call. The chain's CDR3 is CASSLWESVYTF. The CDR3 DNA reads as TGTGCCAGCAGCTTGTGGGAAAGTGTCTACACCTTC.